This T cell receptor (beta chain) was sequenced during a study of beta chain features in type 1 diabetes. Expressed TCRB transcripts were sequenced after all isolated RNA was converted to cDNA. Sequenced by immunoSEQ multiplex PCR; TCRdb stores in-frame clones only, minus some. The sample lists 430,000 or so clones, roughly 11% occurring once. Study conclusions and caveats: Moderately but significantly shorter TCRB CDR3s were found in Type 1 diabetes patients in all four CD4+ subsets.

This clone was counted only a few times. No antigen is known for it. The CDR3 sequence is 14 residues long. CDR1 SGHTA and CDR2 FQGTGA come from the germline V gene. Trimming took off 0 bases at V and 8 bases at J, with 11 bases between the two ends. The chain couples TRBV7-3 to TRBJ2-1; D possibly corresponds to TRBD1 (6 bases). This clonotype was sampled from a woman younger than 35 in good health. Specimen: naive CD4+ T cells from blood. The CDR3 loop is CASSLTRDIYEQFF. The CDR3 DNA is TGTGCCAGCAGCTTAACTAGGGACATCTATGAGCAGTTCTTC.